These 21 T cell receptor beta chains were sequenced from one sample in a study of cytomegalovirus exposure and HLA in healthy donors. Researchers ran the PCR with 60 Vbeta and 13 Jbeta primers. This table comes from immunoSEQ multiplex PCR, and its TCRdb copy is limited to in-frame clones, with some not included. Here the sample spans 75,000 to 90,000 clones, 78% being singletons. Material: PBMCs. These receptors originate from a woman aged 40-49 years in good health and CMV-seropositive.

CDR3 bases: TGTGCCAGCAGCTTAACAGGGAGTAGAGGGGAGCTGTTTTTT. Residues: CASSLTGSRGELFF. This sequence joins TRBV5-4 and TRBJ2-2; tentatively, D is TRBD1 (6 bases). The CDR3 sequence is 14 residues long. V lost 2 bases to trimming and J lost 8 bases, with 13 bases between them. The V gene's germline CDR1 is SGHNT and CDR2 YYREEE (reference sequence).

The CDR3 reads CASSRGGQSNQPQHF. CDR3 coding DNA: TGTGCCAGCAGTAGAGGGGGACAGAGCAATCAGCCCCAGCATTTT. The chain links TRBV6-5 to TRBJ1-5, with 7 nucleotides matching TRBD1. The V gene end was trimmed by 5 bases and the J gene end by 1 base; junction bases not matched to a gene: 5. The CDR3 sequence is 15 residues long. CDR1 is MNHEY, CDR2 SVGAGI, per germline.

This clone was counted once. V usage is TRBV11-2 and J usage is TRBJ1-6; D perhaps matches TRBD1 (6 bases). The CDR3 loop spans 16 amino acids. V lost 6 bases to trimming and J lost 0 bases, with 12 bases between them. Germline CDR1 and CDR2: SGHAT and FQNNGV. CDR3: CASRTGRSSYNSPLHF. DNA of the CDR3: TGTGCCAGCAGGACAGGACGAAGCTCCTATAATTCACCCCTCCACTTT.

The rearrangement joins TRBV6-1 to TRBJ1-6, with a weak D call TRBD1 (6 bases). V was shortened by 2 bases and J by 8 bases, with 16 bases between the two germline ends. CDR3 size: 16 residues. Per the germline V gene, CDR1 is MNHNS and CDR2 is SASEGT. The CDR3 reads CASSERGRGTYSPLHF. In DNA form, the CDR3 reads TGTGCCAGCAGTGAAAGGGGGAGGGGAACATATTCACCCCTCCACTTT.

The J gene is TRBJ2-7, the V gene TRBV28, with D maybe TRBD2 (6 bases). V lost 6 bases, J lost 3 bases, and 15 bases lay in between. The CDR3 totals 14 residues. Germline assignment: CDR1 MDHEN and CDR2 SYDVKM. This CDR3 is CASRRGWGVYEQYF. CDR3 DNA sequence: TGTGCCAGCAGGCGAGGGTGGGGGGTCTACGAGCAGTACTTC.

The V and J genes are TRBV6-5 and TRBJ1-5, with a tentative D call TRBD1 (5 bases). There are 14 residues in the CDR3. Looked up from germline, CDR1 is MNHEY and CDR2 is SVGAGI. Between the trimmed V and J ends, which lost 2 bases and 5 bases, there was a span of 10 bases. The CDR3 coding sequence is TGTGCCAGCAGTTACGCCCAGGGCGATCAGCCCCAGCATTTT. Translating it yields CASSYAQGDQPQHF.

The chain joins TRBV28 to TRBJ2-6; D gene uncertain. Germline V gene lookup returns CDR1 MDHEN and CDR2 SYDVKM. The ends were cut back, 6 bases at V and 3 bases at J, with 12 bases in the middle. There are 15 residues in the CDR3. CDR3 region: CASRVLAGGANVLTF. The CDR3 nucleotides read TGTGCCAGCAGAGTACTCGCTGGTGGGGCCAACGTCCTGACTTTC.

The genes are TRBV5-1 and TRBJ2-5, with D possibly TRBD2 on 6 matching bases. The CDR3 has 14 residues. Germline V gene lookup returns CDR1 SGHRS and CDR2 YFSETQ. The V and J ends lost 0 bases and 4 bases respectively, with 10 bases between them. CDR3 in DNA: TGCGCCAGCAGCTTGGTTAGGAGGGGAGAGACCCAGTACTTC. This codes for CASSLVRRGETQYF. The full variable domain, rest sourced from reference TRBV5-1 and TRBJ2-5, is KAGVTQTPRYLIKTRGQQVTLSCSPISGHRSVSWYQQTPGQGLQFLFEYFSETQRNKGNFPGRFSGRQFSNSRSEMNVSTLELGDSALYLCASSLVRRGETQYFGPGTRLLVL.

The rearrangement joins TRBV9 to TRBJ2-3; TRBD2 aligns across 8 bases. Germline CDR1 is SGDLS and CDR2 is YYNGEE. V lost 4 bases and J lost 2; bases outside the gene matches: 12. This CDR3 is 17 amino acids long. CDR3: CASSHPKRGGFTDTQYF. The DNA for the CDR3 is TGTGCCAGCAGCCACCCTAAACGCGGGGGGTTCACAGATACGCAGTATTTT.

The CDR3 DNA follows: TGTGCCAGTAGTATAGATCTAAGATATAGCAATCAGCCCCAGCATTTT. Its translation is CASSIDLRYSNQPQHF. This chain joins TRBV19 and TRBJ1-5; D unresolved. Germline loops: CDR1 LNHDA, CDR2 SQIVND (reference sequence). The CDR3 length is 16 residues. V was shortened by 0 bases and J by 0 bases, with 9 bases between the two germline ends.

The table lists this clone with a few counts. The chain joins TRBV6-1 to TRBJ2-2, with 7 positions matching TRBD2. V lost 1 base, J lost 8 bases, and 4 bases stayed unmatched. In germline, CDR1 is MNHNS, CDR2 SASEGT. CDR3 length: 14 amino acids. The CDR3: CASSEGSGAGELFF. CDR3 coding DNA: TGTGCCAGCAGTGAAGGGAGCGGGGCGGGGGAGCTGTTTTTT.

This clone was observed a handful of times. The rearrangement joins TRBV19 to TRBJ1-5; D unresolved. This CDR3 contains 15 residues. Germline V CDR1 and CDR2: LNHDA, SQIVND (reference sequence). Trimming cost V 6 bases and J 0 bases, with 12 bases left between them. CDR3 region: CASSPPAYSNQPQHF. DNA of the CDR3: TGTGCCAGTAGCCCCCCAGCGTATAGCAATCAGCCCCAGCATTTT.

The chain employs TRBV7-2 and TRBJ1-6; tentatively, D is TRBD1 (6 bases). The germline V gene has CDR1 SGHTA and CDR2 FQGNSA. V was shortened by 10 bases and J by 5 bases, with 12 bases between the two germline ends. This CDR3 spans 13 amino acids. The CDR3: CAIRTADNSPLHF. The DNA for the CDR3 is TGTGCCATTCGGACAGCAGATAATTCACCCCTCCACTTT.

The chain combines TRBV5-5 with TRBJ2-3; D is unresolved. CDR3 size: 17 residues. V shed 0 bases and J shed 1 base, with 15 bases lying between them. Germline-derived CDR1 and CDR2 are SGHKS and YYEKEE (reference sequence). CDR3 in DNA: TGTGCCAGCAGCTTGGCAAGTTACATTGATCGCACAGATACGCAGTATTTT. Encoded protein: CASSLASYIDRTDTQYF. Full variable domain (outside the CDR3, taken from reference TRBV5-5 and TRBJ2-3): DAGVTQSPTHLIKTRGQQVTLRCSPISGHKSVSWYQQVLGQGPQFIFQYYEKEERGRGNFPDRFSARQFPNYSSELNVNALLLGDSALYLCASSLASYIDRTDTQYFGPGTRLTVL.

This chain uses TRBV28 with TRBJ2-7, with 9 bases fitting TRBD2. Germline CDR1 and CDR2: MDHEN and SYDVKM. Trimming removed 10 bases from V and 3 bases from J; junction bases left unmatched: 16. The CDR3 sequence is 16 residues long. As DNA, the CDR3 is TGTGCCACCGTCGCGGGGGGGTTCGGTGGGATCTACGAGCAGTACTTC. Amino acids: CATVAGGFGGIYEQYF.

The chain combines TRBV19 with TRBJ1-2; D unresolved. Trimming took off 3 bases at V and 8 bases at J, with 25 bases between the two ends. There are 17 residues in the CDR3. From germline, CDR1 is LNHDA and CDR2 SQIVND (reference sequence). The CDR3 is CASSMHQLLEGAGGYTF. The CDR3 DNA is TGTGCCAGTAGTATGCATCAGTTGTTAGAGGGCGCGGGCGGCTACACCTTC.

The chain has TRBV5-4 and TRBJ2-2; D unresolved. V was pared by 0 bases and J by 1 base, with 4 bases between. CDR1 and CDR2 from the germline V gene are SGHNT and YYREEE (reference sequence). This CDR3 is 14 amino acids long. CDR3 residues: CASSLAENTGELFF. The CDR3, as DNA: TGTGCCAGCAGCTTGGCAGAGAACACCGGGGAGCTGTTTTTT.

This chain connects TRBV28 to TRBJ1-5, with 9 bases aligning to TRBD1. The trim removed 6 bases at V and 6 bases at J, leaving 6 bases unmatched. CDR3 length equals 14 residues. Germline CDR1 MDHEN, CDR2 SYDVKM. The CDR3 nucleotides read TGTGCCAGCAGGACAGGGGGAACCTCTCAGCCCCAGCATTTT. It is translated as CASRTGGTSQPQHF.

The chain combines TRBV5-6 with TRBJ2-1; 7 bases agree with TRBD1. The V and J ends lost 0 bases and 4 bases, in that order; junction bases with no gene match: 7. The CDR3 has 16 amino acids. Per the germline V gene, CDR1 is SGHDT and CDR2 is YYEEEE. CDR3 region: CASSLEWQGEYNEQFF. The CDR3 nucleotides read TGTGCCAGCAGCTTGGAGTGGCAGGGGGAGTACAATGAGCAGTTCTTC.

The V and J genes are TRBV19 and TRBJ1-5; TRBD1 is a possible D gene (6 bases). Looked up from germline, CDR1 is LNHDA and CDR2 is SQIVND (reference sequence). This CDR3 contains 13 residues. Trimming removed 8 bases at V and 1 base at J, with 9 bases between. The CDR3 is CASARGSNQPQHF. The CDR3 DNA reads as TGTGCCAGTGCCAGGGGAAGCAATCAGCCCCAGCATTTT.

This clone was seen a handful of times. The chain employs TRBV7-6 and TRBJ2-5, with 9 nucleotides matching TRBD2. CDR3 length: 14 residues. V shed 5 bases and J 4 bases; nucleotides not matched to a gene: 5. Germline V gene data show CDR1 as SGHVS and CDR2 as FNYEAQ. The CDR3 coding sequence is TGTGCCAGCAGCGCCGGGACTAGCAGAGAGACCCAGTACTTC. Translating it yields CASSAGTSRETQYF.